The 27 T cell receptor beta chains given below trace back to one sample, sequenced in a study of spatial heterogeneity in lung cancer. Regarding time point: sample taken at primary tumor resection. The study sequenced unsorted whole RNA from tumor, nontumor lung or frozen PBMC. In TCRdb, the 5' RACE reads were re-called with MiXCR into one record per CDR3 protein. The table has around 660 distinct CDR3 sequences, 25% to 30% seen once; the top ten hold about 15%. Here the sequenced sample was PBMCs, taken at surgery. The receptors were gathered from a male donor with early-stage non-small cell lung cancer.

On this clonotype itself: The library was designed around alpha chains, so this beta chain is a stray read whose abundance carries little weight. As DNA, the CDR3 is TGCGCCAGCAGCCCTCAGCGGGGGAGGCAGTACTTC. Protein product: CASSPQRGRQYF. V gene TRBV4-1 combines with J gene TRBJ2-7; 8 bases map to TRBD2. CDR3 length equals 12 residues. Unmatched junction bases numbered 5, after V lost 4 bases and J lost 9 bases. Germline V gene data show CDR1 as MGHRA and CDR2 as YSYEKL.

Concerning this clonotype itself: This beta chain was picked up by a library intended for alpha chains and is off target, so its count carries little meaning. J is TRBJ2-3 and V is TRBV3-1; D gene ambiguous. This CDR3 comprises 14 residues. V lost 3 bases to trimming and J lost 4 bases, with 11 bases between them. The germline gives CDR1 LGHDT, CDR2 YNNKEL (reference sequence). CDR3 nucleotides: TGTGCCAGCAGCCAGGATCTCGCTGCAGATACGCAGTATTTT. Translating it yields CASSQDLAADTQYF.

As for this clonotype: The library was built for alpha chains, so this beta chain is an off-target read and its size means little. This chain uses TRBV5-1 with TRBJ2-7, with D perhaps matching TRBD2 (5 bases). Germline lookup yields CDR1 SGHRS and CDR2 YFSETQ. The CDR3 extends over 13 amino acids. V lost 0 bases and J lost 5, with 9 bases in between. This CDR3 is CASSLAGEDEQYF. The CDR3 nucleotides read TGCGCCAGCAGCTTGGCCGGGGAAGACGAGCAGTACTTC.

Comments on this clonotype: As an off-target read in a library built for alpha chains, this beta chain has a frequency of little significance. This chain joins TRBV7-9 and TRBJ2-5, with a possible D match to TRBD2 (5 bases). Germline V CDR1 and CDR2: SEHNR, FQNEAQ (reference sequence). The CDR3 contains 14 residues. V lost 3 bases and J 0 bases, leaving 8 bases between the germline ends. The CDR3 nucleotides are TGTGCCAGCAGCTTGGAGGAGTACCAAGAGACCCAGTACTTC. It codes for CASSLEEYQETQYF.

This clonotype is large within its sample. Since it is a stray read in a library aimed at alpha chains, this beta chain has a size that is not meaningful. The chain joins TRBV27 to TRBJ2-5; the D gene could be TRBD1 or TRBD2 (5 bases each). Germline V lookup: CDR1 MNHEY, CDR2 SMNVEV (reference sequence). The CDR3 spans 14 residues. V was clipped by 8 bases and J by 4 bases, with 17 bases between them. The CDR3 sequence is CASWKASGRETQYF. The CDR3 nucleotides read TGTGCCAGCTGGAAAGCTTCAGGGAGAGAGACCCAGTACTTC.

Comments on this clonotype: A library made for alpha chains picked up this beta chain off target, so its size means little. V and J are TRBV29-1 and TRBJ2-3; no reliable D call. Germline V gives CDR1 SQVTM, CDR2 ANQGSEA. V lost 2 bases to trimming and J lost 5 bases, with 5 bases between them. The CDR3 loop spans 11 amino acids. The CDR3 region has the DNA TGCAGCGTTGAATTAGTAGATACGCAGTATTTT. Translation gives CSVELVDTQYF.

By share, this clonotype counts as large (0.1 to 1%). This beta chain slipped into a library made for alpha chains as a stray read, so its size is not meaningful. V and J are TRBV27 and TRBJ2-1; 10 positions match TRBD2. The J segment lost 10 bases and the V segment lost 6 bases, leaving 9 bases of the junction unmatched. The CDR3 length is 14 residues. The germline V gene encodes CDR1 MNHEY and CDR2 SMNVEV (reference sequence). CDR3 sequence: CASSQLAGAGEQFF. CDR3 nucleotides: TGTGCCAGCAGCCAGCTAGCGGGAGCGGGCGAGCAGTTCTTC.

This clonotype ranks as large. Being off target in a library aimed at alpha chains, this beta chain has a size of little meaning. The rearrangement uses TRBV6-2 or TRBV6-3 and TRBJ2-2; D is undetermined. CDR1 and CDR2 from the germline V gene are MNHEY and SVGEGT. The CDR3 is 13 amino acids. Trimming removed 2 bases from V and 3 bases from J, with 4 bases in between. The CDR3 nucleotides read TGTGCCAGCAGTTACAGGGACACCGGGGAGCTGTTTTTT. The encoded protein is CASSYRDTGELFF.

This clonotype was recorded a few times. Little can be read into the size of this beta chain, an off-target read in a library designed for alpha chains. The chain couples TRBV11-2 to TRBJ2-3, with 7 bases that match TRBD2. CDR1 and CDR2 from the germline V gene are SGHAT and FQNNGV. CDR3 size: 15 residues. The trim removed 6 bases at V and 1 base at J, leaving 7 bases unmatched. CDR3 coding DNA: TGTGCCAGCAGATCGGCTGCGGGGGGCACAGATACGCAGTATTTT. The encoded protein is CASRSAAGGTDTQYF.

Points on this clonotype: With the library built for alpha chains, this beta chain is off target and its frequency is not meaningful. V gene TRBV7-8 combines with J gene TRBJ2-7; TRBD2 matches at 8 bases. Germline CDR1 is SGHVS and CDR2 is FQNEAQ. CDR3 size: 14 residues. J was trimmed by 4 bases and V by 5 bases; bases with no gene match: 7. The CDR3 protein is CASSPTSGDYEQYF. In DNA, the CDR3 is TGTGCCAGCAGCCCCACTAGCGGTGATTACGAGCAGTACTTC.

Concerning this clonotype: The library was designed around alpha chains, so this beta chain is a stray read whose abundance carries little weight. V and J are TRBV12-3 or TRBV12-4 and TRBJ2-7, with a weak D call TRBD2 (5 bases). V was pared by 5 bases and J by 4 bases, with 15 bases between. This CDR3 is 14 amino acids long. The CDR3 here is CASSIRDADYEQYF. CDR3 sequence (DNA): TGTGCCAGCAGTATCCGGGATGCAGATTACGAGCAGTACTTC.

In the case of this clonotype: This beta chain is off target for a library built for alpha chains, so its abundance means little. The chain couples TRBV12-3 or TRBV12-4 to TRBJ2-1; D is unclear. Trimming shortened V by 6 bases and J by 0 bases, and 6 bases separated the two germline ends. The CDR3 length is 13 residues. For the CDR3, the DNA is TGTGCCAGCAGACTTCTCTCCTACAATGAGCAGTTCTTC. Translating gives CASRLLSYNEQFF.

Judged by abundance, this clonotype is large. Because this beta chain is a stray read in a library intended to capture alpha chains, its abundance should not be given much weight. J is TRBJ2-1 and V is TRBV7-2; D remains unclear. This CDR3 region has 13 residues. Germline V CDR1 and CDR2: SGHTA, FQGNSA. Between the trimmed V and J ends, which lost 4 bases and 9 bases, there was a span of 13 bases. CDR3 residues: CASSSDSSFEQFF. The CDR3 bases are TGTGCCAGCAGCTCCGACTCTTCTTTTGAGCAGTTCTTC.

By share of the sample, this clonotype is large (0.1 to 1%). Found in a library prepared for alpha chains, this beta chain is an off-target read, and its abundance has little meaning. V is TRBV19 and J is TRBJ2-1; possible D gene TRBD2, 6 bases. The length of the CDR3 is 14 residues. Germline CDR1 reads LNHDA; CDR2 reads SQIVND (reference sequence). Trimming shortened V by 1 base and J by 9 bases, and 13 bases separated the two germline ends. CDR3 residues: CASSIGETSSEQFF. CDR3 DNA: TGTGCCAGTAGTATAGGTGAAACTAGCAGTGAGCAGTTCTTC.

As to this clonotype: This beta chain lies outside the target of a library built for alpha chains; its clone size means little. The genes are TRBV27 and TRBJ1-5, with D possibly matching TRBD1 (6 bases). The germline CDR1 and CDR2 sequences are MNHEY and SMNVEV (reference sequence). Trimming stripped 8 bases from V and 3 bases from J, with 17 bases between. This CDR3 spans 15 amino acids. The CDR3 nucleotides read TGTGCCAGCGGATTACAGGGTACCGCCAATCAGCCCCAGCATTTT. Amino acids: CASGLQGTANQPQHF.

In its sample, this clonotype was seen a few times. For a library built for alpha chains, this beta chain is a stray read; little rests on its size. The rearrangement joins TRBV6-2 or TRBV6-3 to TRBJ2-5; perhaps TRBD2 as D (5 bases). The CDR3 spans 14 residues. The V and J ends lost 6 bases and 1 base respectively, with 12 bases between them. The V gene's germline CDR1 is MNHEY and CDR2 SVGEGT. The CDR3 DNA follows: TGTGCCAGCAGGTATCACCGGGGCCAAGAGACCCAGTACTTC. It yields the protein CASRYHRGQETQYF.

This clonotype was picked up a small number of times. The size of this beta chain means little, since it is a stray read in a library made for alpha chains. The CDR3, as DNA: TGCAGTGCTCCCCGGGGGGGCCTCCGGGAGACCCAGTACTTC. Its translation is CSAPRGGLRETQYF. The V gene is TRBV20-1, the J gene TRBJ2-5; 8 bases are a match to TRBD2. The CDR3 covers 14 residues. Germline V gene data show CDR1 as DFQATT and CDR2 as SNEGSKA (reference sequence). V was clipped by 5 bases and J by 5 bases; unmatched bases: 10.

A note on this clonotype: Found in a library prepared for alpha chains, this beta chain is an off-target read, and its abundance has little meaning. The chain has TRBV7-6 and TRBJ2-2; no firm D call. The V end was cut by 1 base, the J end by 4 bases, with 7 bases between. Per the germline V gene, CDR1 is SGHVS and CDR2 is FNYEAQ. The CDR3 loop spans 14 amino acids. This CDR3 reads CASSLGRTTGELFF. CDR3 DNA sequence: TGTGCCAGCAGCTTAGGTCGAACCACCGGGGAGCTGTTTTTT.

Judged by abundance, this clonotype is large. This beta chain appears as a stray read in a library generated for alpha chains; its size is not informative. The rearrangement joins TRBV2 to TRBJ2-3; a weak D match, TRBD2 (5 bases). The V end lost 11 bases, the J end lost 5 bases, and 17 bases lay between the germline ends. The germline gives CDR1 SNHLY, CDR2 FYNNEI. This CDR3 has 13 amino acids. CDR3 nucleotides: TGTGCCGGGAGCCAGATTGAGGGAGATACGCAGTATTTT. Amino acids: CAGSQIEGDTQYF.

This clonotype is judged hyperexpanded. Since it is a stray read in a library aimed at alpha chains, this beta chain has a size that is not meaningful. V usage is TRBV7-2 and J usage is TRBJ2-5; D is perhaps TRBD1 or TRBD2 (5 bases each). Germline values: CDR1 SGHTA, CDR2 FQGNSA. Between the trimmed V and J ends, which lost 8 bases and 5 bases, there was a span of 18 bases. The CDR3 has 14 amino acids. This chain's CDR3 is CASRRGVLGETQYF. Here the CDR3 DNA reads TGTGCCAGCCGACGAGGGGTATTGGGTGAGACCCAGTACTTC.

As for this clonotype: Within a library made for alpha chains, this beta chain is off target, and its count is uninformative. The chain couples TRBV10-3 to TRBJ2-1; 14 nucleotides match TRBD2. The junction had 6 bases not matched to a gene; V was cut back by 10 bases and J by 7 bases. Germline CDR1 is ENHRY and CDR2 is SYGVKD. This CDR3 has 14 amino acids. DNA of the CDR3: TGTGCCACCCGCGGGACTAGCGGGGGAAATGAGCAGTTCTTC. This translates into CATRGTSGGNEQFF.

This clonotype is large by share. Since it is a stray read in a library aimed at alpha chains, this beta chain has a size that is not meaningful. The chain uses TRBV5-6 and TRBJ2-1; a weak D match, TRBD2 (7 bases). The CDR3 covers 15 residues. Deletions cut 4 bases from V and 7 bases from J, with 18 bases between. Germline V gene sequence: CDR1 SGHDT, CDR2 YYEEEE. In DNA, the CDR3 is TGTGCCAGCAGCGGGGGGGCTAGGAACCTGAATGAGCAGTTCTTC. The encoded protein is CASSGGARNLNEQFF.

This clonotype qualifies as large. The library was designed around alpha chains, so this beta chain is a stray read whose abundance carries little weight. This chain connects TRBV18 to TRBJ2-7; D unclear. The V gene lost 2 bases and the J gene lost 0 bases, with 8 bases spanning the gap. Germline lookup yields CDR1 KGHSH and CDR2 LQKENI. This CDR3 spans 14 amino acids. Here the CDR3 DNA reads TGTGCCAGCTCACCAACTACCCTCTCCTACGAGCAGTACTTC. This sequence encodes CASSPTTLSYEQYF.

For this clonotype: This beta chain is a stray sequence in a library constructed for alpha chains; its clone size is not meaningful. This chain links TRBV4-3 with TRBJ2-2; D gene unclear. The CDR3 totals 14 residues. Germline CDR1 is LGHNA and CDR2 is YSLEER. The ends were cut back, 0 bases at V and 6 bases at J, with 8 bases in the middle. The chain's CDR3 is CASSQEFAAGELFF. The CDR3, as DNA: TGCGCCAGCAGCCAAGAATTCGCAGCCGGGGAGCTGTTTTTT.

Comments on this clonotype: This beta chain is an off-target read within a library intended for alpha chains, so its frequency means little. The V call is TRBV18, the J call TRBJ2-5; D perhaps matches TRBD1 (5 bases). The germline CDR1 and CDR2 sequences are KGHSH and LQKENI. The CDR3 length is 13 residues. Trimming removed 4 bases at V and 5 bases at J, with 11 bases between. The CDR3 DNA reads as TGTGCCAGCTCACGACAGCTTGGGGAGACCCAGTACTTC. Protein: CASSRQLGETQYF.

For this clonotype: This beta chain is a stray sequence in a library constructed for alpha chains; its clone size is not meaningful. The V and J genes are TRBV29-1 and TRBJ2-3; D possibly corresponds to TRBD2 (7 bases). This CDR3 is 13 amino acids long. V gave up 3 bases and J gave up 3 bases, with 10 bases separating them. CDR1 is SQVTM and CDR2 is ANQGSEA in the germline V gene. As DNA, the CDR3 is TGCAGCGTTGATGAGGGGGGGACAGATACGCAGTATTTT. Translation: CSVDEGGTDTQYF.

Note on this clonotype: A library prepared for alpha chains yielded this beta chain as an off-target read; its size is of little meaning. This chain connects TRBV5-6 to TRBJ2-4; 8 bases align to TRBD1. Germline-derived CDR1 and CDR2 are SGHDT and YYEEEE. The junction had 1 base not matched to a gene; V was cut back by 0 bases and J by 5 bases. The CDR3 contains 14 residues. The CDR3 sequence is CASSLAGGENIQYF. In nucleotides, the CDR3 is TGTGCCAGCAGCTTGGCAGGGGGCGAAAACATTCAGTACTTC.